A single sample gave rise to the 4 T cell receptor beta chains below, sequenced in a study of neurological immune-mediated disorders. Using its own MiXCR run on the 5' RACE reads, TCRdb lists one record per CDR3 protein. The sample holds 66,000 or so distinct CDR3 sequences, 3.4% seen once. The sample was PBMCs. All receptors come from a man aged 40-49 years with multiple sclerosis.

This clonotype was observed many times. The chain recombines TRBV5-4 with TRBJ1-3; D is unresolved. V gave up 0 bases and J gave up 0 bases, with 10 bases separating them. The germline V gene encodes CDR1 SGHNT and CDR2 YYREEE (reference sequence). The CDR3 has 16 amino acids. CDR3 bases: TGTGCCAGCAGCTTGGGGCAGCCCCGCTCTGGAAACACCATATATTTT. This sequence encodes CASSLGQPRSGNTIYF.

The sample holds many counts of this clonotype. The CDR3 loop reads CASSAFRGLYEQYF. The CDR3 bases are TGTGCCAGCAGCGCCTTCAGGGGTCTCTACGAGCAGTACTTC. This chain uses TRBV3-1 with TRBJ2-7; possibly TRBD1 for D (6 bases). The CDR3 consists of 14 residues. The germline V gene encodes CDR1 LGHDT and CDR2 YNNKEL (reference sequence). The V gene lost 5 bases and the J gene lost 3 bases, with 14 bases spanning the gap.

This clonotype was detected ten times or more. The chain uses TRBV6-1 and TRBJ1-2; 7 nucleotides match TRBD1. The CDR3 consists of 15 residues. CDR1 and CDR2 (germline): MNHNS, SASEGT. V lost 1 base, J lost 6 bases, and 8 bases stayed unmatched. The DNA for the CDR3 is TGTGCCAGCAGTGAAGTCGCAGGGGGTCTTGATGGCTACACCTTC. Its protein is CASSEVAGGLDGYTF.

This clonotype was recorded many times. This chain links TRBV5-1 with TRBJ2-2, with D tentatively TRBD2 (6 bases). CDR1 is SGHRS and CDR2 is YFSETQ in the germline V gene. The CDR3 totals 14 residues. The ends were cut back, 3 bases at V and 4 bases at J, with 10 bases in the middle. The DNA for the CDR3 is TGCGCCAGCAGCTCATCGACTAGCACCGGGGAGCTGTTTTTT. Its protein product is CASSSSTSTGELFF.